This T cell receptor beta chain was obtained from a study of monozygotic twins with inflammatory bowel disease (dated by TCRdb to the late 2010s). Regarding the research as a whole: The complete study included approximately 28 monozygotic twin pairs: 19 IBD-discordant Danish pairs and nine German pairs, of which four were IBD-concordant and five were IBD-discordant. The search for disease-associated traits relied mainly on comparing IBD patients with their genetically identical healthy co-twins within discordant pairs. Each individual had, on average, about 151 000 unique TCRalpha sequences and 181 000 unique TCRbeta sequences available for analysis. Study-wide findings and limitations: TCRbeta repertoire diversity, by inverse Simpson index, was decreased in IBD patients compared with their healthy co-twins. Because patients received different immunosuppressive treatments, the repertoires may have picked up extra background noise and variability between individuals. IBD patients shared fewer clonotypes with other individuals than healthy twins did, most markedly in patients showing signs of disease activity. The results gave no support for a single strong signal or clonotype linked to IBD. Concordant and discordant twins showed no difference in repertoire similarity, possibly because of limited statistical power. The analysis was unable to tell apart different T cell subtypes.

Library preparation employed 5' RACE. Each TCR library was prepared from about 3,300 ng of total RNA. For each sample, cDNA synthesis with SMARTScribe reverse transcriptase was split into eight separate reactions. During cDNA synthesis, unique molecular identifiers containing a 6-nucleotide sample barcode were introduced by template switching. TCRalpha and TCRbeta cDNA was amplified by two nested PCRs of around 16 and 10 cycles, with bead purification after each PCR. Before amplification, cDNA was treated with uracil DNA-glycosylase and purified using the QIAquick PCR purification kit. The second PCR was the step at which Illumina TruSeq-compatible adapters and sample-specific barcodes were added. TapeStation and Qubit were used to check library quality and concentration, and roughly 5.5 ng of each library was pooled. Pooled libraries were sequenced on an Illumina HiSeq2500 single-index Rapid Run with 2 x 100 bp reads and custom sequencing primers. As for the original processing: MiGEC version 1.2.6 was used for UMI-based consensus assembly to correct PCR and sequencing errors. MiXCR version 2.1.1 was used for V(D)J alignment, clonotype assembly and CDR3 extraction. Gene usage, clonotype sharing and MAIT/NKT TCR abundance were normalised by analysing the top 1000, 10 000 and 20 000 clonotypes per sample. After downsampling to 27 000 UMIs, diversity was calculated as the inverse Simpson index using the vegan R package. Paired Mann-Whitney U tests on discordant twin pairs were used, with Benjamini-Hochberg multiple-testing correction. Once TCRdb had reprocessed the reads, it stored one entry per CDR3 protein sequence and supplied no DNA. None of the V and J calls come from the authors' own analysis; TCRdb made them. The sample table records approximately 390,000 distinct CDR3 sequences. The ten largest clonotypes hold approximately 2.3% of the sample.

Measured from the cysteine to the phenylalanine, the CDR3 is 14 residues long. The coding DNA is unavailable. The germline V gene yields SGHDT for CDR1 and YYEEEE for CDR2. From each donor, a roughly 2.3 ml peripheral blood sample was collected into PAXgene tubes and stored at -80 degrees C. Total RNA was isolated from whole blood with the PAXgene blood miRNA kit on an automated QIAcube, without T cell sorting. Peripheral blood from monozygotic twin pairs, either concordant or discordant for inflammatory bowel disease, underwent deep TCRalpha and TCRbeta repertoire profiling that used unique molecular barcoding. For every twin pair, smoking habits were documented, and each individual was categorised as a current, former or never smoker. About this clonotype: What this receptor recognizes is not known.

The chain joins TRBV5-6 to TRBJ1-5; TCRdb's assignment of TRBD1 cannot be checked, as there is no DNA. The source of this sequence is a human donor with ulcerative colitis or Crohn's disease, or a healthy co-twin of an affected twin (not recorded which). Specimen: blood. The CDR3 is CASSLGQAHQPQHF.